This T cell receptor beta chain was sequenced for a study of CD8+ T cells in alopecia areata. This CDR3 contains 15 residues. Germline CDR1 and CDR2: SGHTA and FQGNSA. The V gene end was trimmed by 1 base and the J gene end by 2 bases; junction bases not matched to a gene: 4. Treatment reported: oral pan-JAK inhibitor, 5-10 mg twice daily. RNA was isolated and reverse transcribed to cDNA, the sequencing template. Clones were read by immunoSEQ multiplex PCR, and TCRdb kept only the in-frame ones, dropping some. The table records about 220,000 clones, under 75% of them present only once. The source of this sequence is a human donor with alopecia areata. The material sequenced was CD4+ T cells sorted from blood, taken at week 4, from a patient treated with tofacitinib. The chain combines TRBV7-2 with TRBJ1-2, with 7 bases lining up with TRBD1. CDR3 coding DNA: TGTGCCAGCAGCTTAGGGCAGGGGGGAAACTATGGCTACACCTTC. This encodes CASSLGQGGNYGYTF.